The 9 T cell receptor beta chains presented below share a single source sample, sequenced in a study of blood T cell repertoires in COVID-19. Assay: immunoSEQ multiplex PCR; the TCRdb copy retains only in-frame clones and omits some. This table has about 200,000 clones, about 85% appearing once. Sequenced material: peripheral blood. Source of these receptors: a woman older than 75 with acute or convalescent COVID-19.

Only one count was recorded for this clone. This sequence joins TRBV11-3 and TRBJ2-7, with 10 bases fitting TRBD1. Germline values: CDR1 SGHNT, CDR2 YENEEA. V was pared by 5 bases and J by 4 bases, with 5 bases of the junction left unmatched. The CDR3 is 14 amino acids. The CDR3 reads CASSLDRGNYEQYF. DNA of the CDR3: TGTGCCAGCAGCCTGGACAGGGGGAATTACGAGCAGTACTTC. The full variable domain, in which reference TRBV11-3 and TRBJ2-7 provide the parts outside the CDR3, is EAGVVQSPRYKIIEKKQPVAFWCNPISGHNTLYWYLQNLGQGPELLIRYENEEAVDDSQLPKDRFSAERLKGVDSTLKIQPAELGDSAVYLCASSLDRGNYEQYFGPGTRLTVT.

The chain combines TRBV19 with TRBJ2-2; 10 bases map to TRBD2. V lost 6 bases, J lost 3 bases, and 4 bases stayed unmatched. CDR1 and CDR2 from the germline V gene are LNHDA and SQIVND (reference sequence). The CDR3 consists of 15 residues. The chain's CDR3 is CASRAGGPDTGELFF. In DNA, the CDR3 is TGTGCCAGTAGAGCGGGAGGGCCGGACACCGGGGAGCTGTTTTTT.

The chain is built from TRBV7-2 and TRBJ2-1; 7 positions match TRBD2. Germline V lookup: CDR1 SGHTA, CDR2 FQGNSA. Losses at the gene ends were 5 bases for V and 4 bases for J; bases not matched to a gene: 11. The CDR3 is 16 residues long. In DNA, the CDR3 is TGTGCCAGCAGCCACAGCTCTAGCGGAGCTTACAATGAGCAGTTCTTC. Protein product: CASSHSSSGAYNEQFF.

This chain joins TRBV3-1 (or the pseudogene TRBV3-2) and TRBJ2-7; D perhaps matches TRBD2 (5 bases). Trimming left V 1 base short and J 4 bases short, with 5 bases between. The germline V gene encodes CDR1 LGHDT and CDR2 YNNKEL (reference sequence). This CDR3 has 12 amino acids. This CDR3 is CASSQGGYEQYF. CDR3 sequence (DNA): TGTGCCAGCAGCCAAGGAGGGTACGAGCAGTACTTC.

This clone was seen once. V usage is TRBV28 and J usage is TRBJ2-7; possibly TRBD1 for D (6 bases). V dropped 6 bases and J dropped 3 bases, with 12 bases sitting between them. This CDR3 has 13 residues. Germline V gene sequence: CDR1 MDHEN, CDR2 SYDVKM. The CDR3 protein is CASRTQGRYEQYF. The CDR3 nucleotides are TGTGCCAGCAGGACCCAGGGGCGCTACGAGCAGTACTTC.

The chain links TRBV30 to TRBJ2-7; 8 nucleotides align to TRBD2. CDR3 size: 13 residues. Trimming cost V 5 bases and J 5 bases; bases outside gene matches: 8. CDR1 GTSNPN and CDR2 SVGIG come from the germline V gene (reference sequence). The CDR3 loop reads CAWQRLAFDEQYF. As DNA, the CDR3 is TGTGCCTGGCAGAGACTAGCGTTCGACGAGCAGTACTTC.

J is TRBJ2-7 and V is TRBV10-3; maybe TRBD1 (5 bases). Between the trimmed V and J ends, which lost 10 bases and 2 bases, there was a span of 15 bases. The germline gives CDR1 ENHRY, CDR2 SYGVKD. The CDR3 sequence is 13 residues long. The CDR3 here is CATAQGSPYEQYF. In DNA, the CDR3 is TGTGCCACGGCGCAGGGATCCCCCTACGAGCAGTACTTC.

The chain employs TRBV28 and TRBJ2-5, with D perhaps matching TRBD2 (5 bases). Between the trimmed V and J ends, which lost 1 base and 5 bases, there was a span of 11 bases. This CDR3 comprises 14 residues. Germline values: CDR1 MDHEN, CDR2 SYDVKM. This CDR3 is CASSLYQRRETQYF. The CDR3 region has the DNA TGTGCCAGCAGTTTATATCAGCGGCGGGAGACCCAGTACTTC.

The chain recombines TRBV27 with TRBJ1-1; D ambiguous. The germline V gene has CDR1 MNHEY and CDR2 SMNVEV (reference sequence). Trimming pared 6 bases from V and 1 base from J, leaving 12 bases between. The CDR3 runs to 14 residues. Here the CDR3 reads CASRSSGENTEAFF. In nucleotides, the CDR3 is TGTGCCAGCAGGAGCTCCGGGGAGAACACTGAAGCTTTCTTT.